This record concerns one T cell receptor beta chain sequence. These data belong to a study of T cells expressing NK-cell markers. CDR3 size: 14 residues. Germline loops: CDR1 LNHNV, CDR2 YYDKDF (reference sequence). TCRdb processed the 5' RACE reads again and assigns one entry to each CDR3 protein, with no DNA. This sample's clone table lists about 3,000 distinct CDR3 sequences. The clonotype originates from a woman between 18 and 29 years old in good health. This chain connects TRBV15 to TRBJ2-7. The sequenced material came from blood T cells: a sorted CD56 or NKG2C T cell subset, CD4+ or CD8+ T cells, or bulk PBMC T cells (not recorded which). The CDR3 here is CATSSGREPYEQYF.